A single sample is the source of the 19 T cell receptor beta chains below, sequenced in a study of blood T cell repertoires in COVID-19. Method: immunoSEQ multiplex PCR; TCRdb's copy keeps in-frame clones and lacks some. The repertoire holds roughly 120,000 clones, with 88% as singletons. The source material was peripheral blood. The receptors here all came from a woman aged 45-65 years with acute or convalescent COVID-19.

The V and J genes are TRBV6-6 and TRBJ2-5; 13 bases map to TRBD2. Germline V gives CDR1 MNHNY, CDR2 SVGAGI (reference sequence). The CDR3 loop spans 15 amino acids. V gave up 6 bases and J gave up 4 bases; unmatched junction bases: 5. The CDR3 spells CASSWTSGSGETQYF. For the CDR3, the DNA is TGTGCCAGCAGCTGGACTAGCGGGAGTGGAGAGACCCAGTACTTC.

This clone was found once. This sequence joins TRBV25-1 and TRBJ1-1; maybe TRBD1 (5 bases). The germline CDR1 and CDR2 sequences are MGHDK and SYGVNS. The CDR3 length is 13 residues. The V end lost 6 bases, the J end lost 4 bases, and 12 bases lay between the germline ends. The CDR3, as DNA: TGTGCCAGCAGGGGGCTCTGGGCCACTGAAGCTTTCTTT. This translates into CASRGLWATEAFF. Full variable domain (rest looked up from reference TRBV25-1 and TRBJ1-1): EADIYQTPRYLVIGTGKKITLECSQTMGHDKMYWYQQDPGMELHLIHYSYGVNSTEKGDLSSESTVSRIRTEHFPLTLESARPSHTSQYLCASRGLWATEAFFGQGTRLTVV.

Ten or more counts support this clone. This chain connects TRBV27 to TRBJ2-7; possibly TRBD2 for D (7 bases). From germline, CDR1 is MNHEY and CDR2 SMNVEV (reference sequence). The V end lost 8 bases, the J end lost 1 base, and 18 bases lay between the germline ends. This CDR3 has 15 residues. CDR3 sequence reads: CASFLGGLGSYEQYF. The CDR3 DNA is TGTGCCAGCTTCCTCGGGGGGCTTGGTTCCTACGAGCAGTACTTC.

CDR3 in amino acids: CATSGPGGNEQFF. CDR3 coding DNA: TGTGCCACCAGTGGCCCCGGAGGGAATGAGCAGTTCTTC. The chain carries TRBV24-1 and TRBJ2-1, with D possibly matching TRBD2 (6 bases). Germline CDR1 is KGHDR and CDR2 is SFDVKD. Deletions cut 5 bases from V and 7 bases from J, with 11 bases between. The CDR3 has 13 residues.

The gene calls are TRBV30 and TRBJ2-7; TRBD2 is a possible D gene (5 bases). V dropped 2 bases and J dropped 1 base, with 6 bases sitting between them. The CDR3 runs 12 residues. Per germline, CDR1 GTSNPN and CDR2 SVGIG (reference sequence). As DNA, the CDR3 is TGTGCCTGGAGTAGCGGTTCCTACGAGCAGTACTTC. Translating it yields CAWSSGSYEQYF. The full variable domain, with the rest looked up from reference TRBV30 and TRBJ2-7, is SQTIHQWPATLVQPVGSPLSLECTVEGTSNPNLYWYRQAAGRGLQLLFYSVGIGQISSEVPQNLSASRPQDRQFILSSKKLLLSDSGFYLCAWSSGSYEQYFGPGTRLTVT.

V gene TRBV19 combines with J gene TRBJ1-2; D perhaps matches TRBD1 (6 bases). V dropped 7 bases and J dropped 4 bases, with 13 bases sitting between them. The CDR3 is 13 amino acids. Germline CDR1 reads LNHDA; CDR2 reads SQIVND (reference sequence). As DNA, the CDR3 is TGTGCCAGTACCCACGGACAGATCTATGGCTACACCTTC. Protein product: CASTHGQIYGYTF.

This chain uses TRBV6-5 with TRBJ2-7, with 8 bases lining up with TRBD1. With 6 bases clipped from V and 6 bases from J, the junction kept 13 bases outside the gene matches. This CDR3 has 15 residues. In germline, CDR1 is MNHEY, CDR2 SVGAGI. The DNA for the CDR3 is TGTGCCAGCAGAAAGACCGGGACAGGTTGGGGCGAGCAGTACTTC. Its protein product is CASRKTGTGWGEQYF.

The chain has TRBV19 and TRBJ1-5, with D maybe TRBD1 (5 bases). The CDR3 runs to 15 residues. Germline values: CDR1 LNHDA, CDR2 SQIVND (reference sequence). V lost 7 bases and J 1 base, leaving 14 bases between the germline ends. CDR3 nucleotide sequence: TGTGCCAGTACCCTAAGCCAGGGCAGCAATCAGCCCCAGCATTTT. Translation: CASTLSQGSNQPQHF. Together with reference TRBV19 and TRBJ1-5, the CDR3 gives the full variable domain: DGGITQSPKYLFRKEGQNVTLSCEQNLNHDAMYWYRQDPGQGLRLIYYSQIVNDFQKGDIAEGYSVSREKKESFPLTVTSAQKNPTAFYLCASTLSQGSNQPQHFGDGTRLSIL.

The rearrangement uses TRBV6-5 and TRBJ1-1, with D perhaps matching TRBD1 (5 bases). V was pared by 6 bases and J by 0 bases, with 14 bases between. Germline CDR1 is MNHEY and CDR2 is SVGAGI. This CDR3 region has 15 residues. The CDR3 loop is CASRGGAYLNTEAFF. CDR3 coding DNA: TGTGCCAGCAGGGGTGGGGCGTACCTGAACACTGAAGCTTTCTTT.

The chain recombines TRBV27 with TRBJ2-1, with TRBD1 matching 8 bases. V dropped 3 bases and J dropped 4; count of bases not matched to a gene: 8. Germline values: CDR1 MNHEY, CDR2 SMNVEV (reference sequence). The CDR3 has 16 residues. CDR3 nucleotides: TGTGCCAGCAGTTTGTTTCAGGGGGCGAATTACAATGAGCAGTTCTTC. This encodes CASSLFQGANYNEQFF.

The gene calls are TRBV5-1 and TRBJ1-3; D is undetermined. Per the germline V gene, CDR1 is SGHRS and CDR2 is YFSETQ. The germline V and J ends were trimmed by 1 base and 3 bases, with 14 bases remaining between them. CDR3 length: 16 residues. The CDR3 sequence: CASSLTVRGVGNTIYF. In DNA form, the CDR3 reads TGCGCCAGCAGCTTGACGGTGCGCGGGGTTGGAAACACCATATATTTT.

V gene TRBV24-1 combines with J gene TRBJ1-1, with D maybe TRBD1 (5 bases). Between the trimmed V and J ends, which lost 2 bases and 2 bases, there was a span of 11 bases. Germline CDR1 is KGHDR and CDR2 is SFDVKD. The CDR3 spans 15 residues. CDR3 region: CATSDSRAGNTEAFF. The CDR3 DNA reads TGTGCCACCAGTGATTCCAGGGCGGGAAACACTGAAGCTTTCTTT.

The chain couples TRBV30 to TRBJ2-1, with 13 bases fitting TRBD2. V was clipped by 0 bases and J by 8 bases; unmatched bases: 10. This CDR3 has 17 residues. Germline CDR1 is GTSNPN and CDR2 is SVGIG (reference sequence). The CDR3 loop is CAWSVPWTSGRRDEQFF. The CDR3 DNA reads TGTGCCTGGAGTGTACCCTGGACTAGCGGGAGAAGAGATGAGCAGTTCTTC.

This chain connects TRBV28 to TRBJ2-7, with TRBD1 matching 7 bases. The CDR3 runs to 14 residues. V trimming: 6 bases; J trimming: 11 bases; junction bases outside the gene matches: 16. Germline V gene lookup returns CDR1 MDHEN and CDR2 SYDVKM. CDR3 DNA sequence: TGTGCCAGCAGGGACTTCGACAGGGAAAGTAGTAAGTACTTC. This translates into CASRDFDRESSKYF.

This rearrangement joins TRBV6-1 to TRBJ1-2; D remains ambiguous. The CDR3 runs 13 residues. The germline V gene has CDR1 MNHNS and CDR2 SASEGT. Between the trimmed V and J ends, which lost 2 bases and 4 bases, there was a span of 8 bases. The CDR3 sequence: CASSETGFYGYTF. The CDR3 bases are TGTGCCAGCAGTGAAACGGGATTCTATGGCTACACCTTC.

The genes are TRBV28 and TRBJ2-2; possible D gene TRBD2, 7 bases. CDR3 size: 17 residues. From germline, CDR1 is MDHEN and CDR2 SYDVKM. V dropped 6 bases and J dropped 2 bases, with 19 bases sitting between them. CDR3 nucleotides: TGTGCCAGCAGCAGAAGGGGGGGAGGTGGAAACACCGGGGAGCTGTTTTTT. Its translation: CASSRRGGGGNTGELFF. The full variable domain, with the rest looked up from reference TRBV28 and TRBJ2-2, is DVKVTQSSRYLVKRTGEKVFLECVQDMDHENMFWYRQDPGLGLRLIYFSYDVKMKEKGDIPEGYSVSREKKERFSLILESASTNQTSMYLCASSRRGGGGNTGELFFGEGSRLTVL.

This clone was observed once. The V and J genes are TRBV5-4 and TRBJ2-1; 8 bases are a match to TRBD2. Germline CDR1 and CDR2: SGHNT and YYREEE (reference sequence). The trim removed 3 bases at V and 6 bases at J, leaving 11 bases unmatched. The CDR3 extends over 16 amino acids. Written as DNA, the CDR3 is TGTGCCAGCAGCTGGGGCGGGACTAGATTTGCCAATGAGCAGTTCTTC. Translated, it gives CASSWGGTRFANEQFF.

The chain recombines TRBV28 with TRBJ1-5; 7 bases are shared with TRBD1. The trim removed 2 bases at V and 7 bases at J, leaving 14 bases unmatched. The CDR3 has 17 residues. Germline CDR1 reads MDHEN; CDR2 reads SYDVKM. The CDR3 DNA is TGTGCCAGCAGTTTAGAGGGGGCGACAAAGCCAAGGCAGCCCCAGCATTTT. Protein product: CASSLEGATKPRQPQHF.

The chain combines TRBV3-1 (or the pseudogene TRBV3-2) with TRBJ2-7; TRBD1 matches 7 bases. Trimming took 0 bases from V and 2 from J; bases not matched to a gene: 10. This CDR3 is built from 17 residues. Germline V CDR1 and CDR2: LGHDT, YNNKEL (reference sequence). The CDR3 sequence: CASSQERGNRGTYEQYF. The CDR3 DNA reads TGTGCCAGCAGCCAAGAAAGGGGAAACAGGGGCACCTACGAGCAGTACTTC.